A selection of T cell receptor beta chains follows, all from one sample in a study of blood T cell repertoires in COVID-19. Using immunoSEQ multiplex PCR, the repertoire was profiled, and TCRdb retains in-frame clones only, with some absent. The sample shows 300,000 or so clones, roughly nine tenths of them seen only once. Sequenced: PBMCs or T cells enriched from blood (not recorded which). The receptors originated from a woman in her twenties or thirties who had recovered from COVID-19. Each CDR3 is given with its conserved first and last residue. A D gene is named only where the DNA matches it firmly. Expanded clones get a size class; other rows say once, few or many, or leave the size out.

DNA	CDR3	D	J	V	size
TGTGCCAGCAGGATCAGCAAGGGGACAGATACGCAGTATTTT	CASRISKGTDTQYF	.	TRBJ2-3	TRBV6-5	.
TGTGCCAGCAGCCAAGATTTGGCGGGGAACACCGGGGAGCTGTTTTTT	CASSQDLAGNTGELFF	.	TRBJ2-2	TRBV4-2	.
TGTGCCAGCAGCCCCAGACTAGCGGCCTACAATGAGCAGTTCTTC	CASSPRLAAYNEQFF	TRBD2	TRBJ2-1	TRBV5-5	.
TGTGCCAGCAGTTTCGCGTGGGGACAGGGCTTTGAGACCCAGTACTTC	CASSFAWGQGFETQYF	TRBD1	TRBJ2-5	TRBV27	.
TGTGCCAGCAGCCCCGGAGACCGGCACACAGATACGCAGTATTTT	CASSPGDRHTDTQYF	.	TRBJ2-3	TRBV5-4	.
TGTGCCAGCTCGGCAGGGGTTAATGAAAAACTGTTTTTT	CASSAGVNEKLFF	.	TRBJ1-4	TRBV2	.
TGTGCCAGCAGCCCCACTGATCCGGGGACTGGGCAGTACTTC	CASSPTDPGTGQYF	.	TRBJ2-7	TRBV7-9	.
TGTGCCAGTAGTATAGGACAGGGGTTGGGAACTTTCTTT	CASSIGQGLGTFF	TRBD1	TRBJ1-1	TRBV19	.
TGTGCCAGCAGTGAACGGGGCAATCAGCCCCAGCATTTT	CASSERGNQPQHF	.	TRBJ1-5	TRBV2	.
TGTGCCAGCAGCTTACAGGGGTTCGGTGAAAAACTGTTTTTT	CASSLQGFGEKLFF	.	TRBJ1-4	TRBV11-2	.
TGTGCCAGCAGTTACTCCGGGACAGGGTATCAGCCCCAGCATTTT	CASSYSGTGYQPQHF	TRBD1	TRBJ1-5	TRBV6-2/TRBV6-3	.
TGTGCCAGCAGCCAAGTCTCAGGGTCGAATGGCTACACCTTC	CASSQVSGSNGYTF	.	TRBJ1-2	TRBV3-1/TRBV3-2	.
TGTGCCAGTAGCCTAAGAGGACCCTCGGGGGAAAAACTGTTTTTT	CASSLRGPSGEKLFF	.	TRBJ1-4	TRBV19	.
TGTGCCTGGAGTGTAGTCCCGGGCAGGGGCGGTTCACCCCTCCACTTT	CAWSVVPGRGGSPLHF	.	TRBJ1-6	TRBV30	.
TGTGCCAGCAGTGAACGGTTTGAAGCTTTCTTT	CASSERFEAFF	.	TRBJ1-1	TRBV2	.
TGTGCCAGCAGTGAACGGACAGGGTCCGAGCAGTACTTC	CASSERTGSEQYF	TRBD1	TRBJ2-7	TRBV6-1	.
TGTGCCAGCAGTTTGGGGCAGGGGGCTGAAGCTTTCTTT	CASSLGQGAEAFF	TRBD1	TRBJ1-1	TRBV12-3/TRBV12-4	.
TGTGCCATCGGGAGCCGGGGGGTCGAGCAGTACTTC	CAIGSRGVEQYF	TRBD2	TRBJ2-7	TRBV10-3	once
TGTGCCAGCAGTGGATTAGCGGGGCGGGTAGAGACCCAGTACTTC	CASSGLAGRVETQYF	TRBD2	TRBJ2-5	TRBV25-1	.
TGTGCCAGCAGCAGGGGACAGGGGACCAACGAGCAGTACTTC	CASSRGQGTNEQYF	TRBD1	TRBJ2-7	TRBV9	.
TGCAGCGTTCGGACAGGGGTGTCGGACACTGAAGCTTTCTTT	CSVRTGVSDTEAFF	TRBD1	TRBJ1-1	TRBV29-1	.
TGTGCCACCGGGAGGAACACAGATACGCAGTATTTT	CATGRNTDTQYF	TRBD2	TRBJ2-3	TRBV13	.
TGTGCCAGCAGTGAAATTGGAGGGAGTCGCTATGGCTACACCTTC	CASSEIGGSRYGYTF	.	TRBJ1-2	TRBV2	few
TGCGCCAGCAGCTTCGGGGTAGGGACCGGGGAGCTGTTTTTT	CASSFGVGTGELFF	.	TRBJ2-2	TRBV5-1	.
TGTGCCAGTAGCCGCCCCGGGACAGGGAGTGTAGATACGCAGTATTTT	CASSRPGTGSVDTQYF	TRBD1	TRBJ2-3	TRBV19	.
TGTGCCAGCAGCTTAGACCCGACAGGGTTCTCTCCCAACACTGAAGCTTTCTTT	CASSLDPTGFSPNTEAFF	TRBD1	TRBJ1-1	TRBV11-2	once
TGTGCCTGGAGTGGCAGGGTGGCGCGTAGGGAGACCCAGTACTTC	CAWSGRVARRETQYF	.	TRBJ2-5	TRBV30	.
TGTGCCAGTAGTATCTCGGCGGCAGGGCCCCAGCCCCAGCATTTT	CASSISAAGPQPQHF	.	TRBJ1-5	TRBV19	once
TGTGCCAGCAGCCAAGATCGGGATTATAGCAATCAGCCCCAGCATTTT	CASSQDRDYSNQPQHF	.	TRBJ1-5	TRBV4-2	.
TGTGCCAGCAGTGAACAGAGCGGGGGCGCAAATGAGCAGTTCTTC	CASSEQSGGANEQFF	TRBD2	TRBJ2-1	TRBV6-1	.
TGTGCCAGCAGTGATAGCCCTAATAGCAATCAGCCCCAGCATTTT	CASSDSPNSNQPQHF	.	TRBJ1-5	TRBV6-4	.